These 10 T cell receptor beta chains were sequenced from one sample in a study of OX40 agonist ivuxolimab in advanced cancers. Profiled with immunoSEQ multiplex PCR; TCRdb holds only in-frame clones, not every one. The table has about 14,000 clones, about 80% seen once. This specimen was CD4+ or CD8+ T cells sorted from blood, taken in a trial of the OX40 agonist ivuxolimab. These receptors all stem from an adult with an advanced solid tumor such as melanoma, head and neck, liver or kidney cancer.

The gene calls are TRBV19 and TRBJ1-1; D is unclear. Per germline, CDR1 LNHDA and CDR2 SQIVND (reference sequence). Between the trimmed V and J ends, which lost 10 bases and 5 bases, there was a span of 20 bases. The CDR3 spans 14 residues. Written as DNA, the CDR3 is TGTGCCACCAAGTCACGGGGTTTTGCGACTGAAGCTTTCTTT. Residues: CATKSRGFATEAFF.

The CDR3 sequence: CAWRGGGQGWYQETQYF. The DNA of the CDR3 is TGTGCCTGGAGAGGGGGGGGACAGGGCTGGTACCAAGAGACCCAGTACTTC. The chain recombines TRBV30 with TRBJ2-5, with 9 bases that match TRBD1. The CDR3 is 17 residues long. Trimming removed 3 bases from V and 0 bases from J; junction bases left unmatched: 11. CDR1 is GTSNPN and CDR2 is SVGIG in the germline V gene (reference sequence).

The J gene is TRBJ2-7, the V gene TRBV20-1; D gene unclear. The CDR3 sequence is 10 residues long. Germline values: CDR1 DFQATT, CDR2 SNEGSKA (reference sequence). V lost 3 bases and J lost 4, with 4 bases in between. CDR3 sequence reads: CSASWYEQYF. The DNA of the CDR3 is TGCAGTGCTAGTTGGTACGAGCAGTACTTC.

The chain couples TRBV28 to TRBJ1-1, with a tentative D call TRBD1 (5 bases). V was cut by 2 bases and J by 8 bases, with 15 bases left in between. The CDR3 covers 14 residues. CDR1 and CDR2 (germline): MDHEN, SYDVKM. The CDR3 here is CASSLGRDRQEAFF. The CDR3 DNA follows: TGTGCCAGCAGTTTAGGCCGGGACCGCCAAGAAGCTTTCTTT.

This clone was seen a single time. The V call is TRBV30, the J call TRBJ1-4; no reliable D call. This CDR3 region has 13 residues. V was trimmed by 1 base and J by 8 bases, leaving 11 bases between them. CDR1 is GTSNPN, CDR2 SVGIG, per germline (reference sequence). The DNA of the CDR3 is TGTGCCTGGAGTGCCGCCGGCTTCGAAAAACTGTTTTTT. Protein: CAWSAAGFEKLFF.

The chain links TRBV9 to TRBJ2-2, with 9 bases lining up with TRBD2. The ends lost 0 bases at V and 1 base at J; junction bases unmatched: 4. Looked up from germline, CDR1 is SGDLS and CDR2 is YYNGEE. This CDR3 region has 17 residues. The CDR3 here is CASSVEPSGMNTGELFF. The CDR3 DNA is TGTGCCAGCAGCGTAGAACCTAGCGGGATGAACACCGGGGAGCTGTTTTTT.

V and J are TRBV10-1 and TRBJ2-1, with 11 bases aligning to TRBD2. Trimming removed 6 bases from V and 9 bases from J; junction bases left unmatched: 10. The CDR3 consists of 15 residues. Germline CDR1 and CDR2: WNHNN and SYGVQD (reference sequence). CDR3 sequence (DNA): TGCGCCAGCAGCGCAACTAGCGGGAGTTCGGGTGAGCAGTTCTTC. It translates to CASSATSGSSGEQFF.

This chain uses TRBV19 with TRBJ2-7; TRBD1 matches at 7 bases. Per germline, CDR1 LNHDA and CDR2 SQIVND (reference sequence). This CDR3 contains 14 residues. The V and J ends lost 4 bases and 3 bases, in that order; junction bases with no gene match: 6. CDR3 bases: TGTGCCAGTAGTAGGGGACAGATATACTACGAGCAGTACTTC. This sequence encodes CASSRGQIYYEQYF. Together with reference TRBV19 and TRBJ2-7, the CDR3 gives the full variable domain: DGGITQSPKYLFRKEGQNVTLSCEQNLNHDAMYWYRQDPGQGLRLIYYSQIVNDFQKGDIAEGYSVSREKKESFPLTVTSAQKNPTAFYLCASSRGQIYYEQYFGPGTRLTVT.

This rearrangement joins TRBV6-6 to TRBJ2-3, with a tentative D call TRBD2 (6 bases). Per germline, CDR1 MNHNY and CDR2 SVGAGI (reference sequence). The ends were cut back, 2 bases at V and 5 bases at J, with 11 bases in the middle. This CDR3 contains 14 residues. The CDR3 spells CASSYTGRGDTQYF. The CDR3 nucleotides are TGTGCCAGCAGTTACACCGGGAGAGGAGATACGCAGTATTTT.

V gene TRBV27 combines with J gene TRBJ2-7; TRBD2 agrees at 9 bases. Germline V gene data show CDR1 as MNHEY and CDR2 as SMNVEV (reference sequence). This CDR3 has 15 residues. The V gene end was trimmed by 6 bases and the J gene end by 0 bases; junction bases not matched to a gene: 6. The CDR3 is CASRFSGSPSYEQYF. CDR3 coding DNA: TGTGCCAGCAGATTTAGCGGGAGCCCCTCCTACGAGCAGTACTTC.